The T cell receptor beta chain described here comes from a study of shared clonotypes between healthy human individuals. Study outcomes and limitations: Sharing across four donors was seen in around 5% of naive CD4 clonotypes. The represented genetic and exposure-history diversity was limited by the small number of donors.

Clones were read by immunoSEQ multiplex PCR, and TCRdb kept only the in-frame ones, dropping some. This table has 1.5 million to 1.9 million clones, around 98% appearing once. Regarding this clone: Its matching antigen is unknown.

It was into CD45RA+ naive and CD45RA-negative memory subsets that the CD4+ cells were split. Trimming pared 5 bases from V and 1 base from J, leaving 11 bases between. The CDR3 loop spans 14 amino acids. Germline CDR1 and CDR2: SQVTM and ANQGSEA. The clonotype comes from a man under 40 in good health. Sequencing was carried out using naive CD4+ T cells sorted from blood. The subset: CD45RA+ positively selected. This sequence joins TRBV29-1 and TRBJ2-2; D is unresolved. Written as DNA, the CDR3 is TGCAGCGTTCGGTTACAGAAGAACACCGGGGAGCTGTTTTTT. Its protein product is CSVRLQKNTGELFF.